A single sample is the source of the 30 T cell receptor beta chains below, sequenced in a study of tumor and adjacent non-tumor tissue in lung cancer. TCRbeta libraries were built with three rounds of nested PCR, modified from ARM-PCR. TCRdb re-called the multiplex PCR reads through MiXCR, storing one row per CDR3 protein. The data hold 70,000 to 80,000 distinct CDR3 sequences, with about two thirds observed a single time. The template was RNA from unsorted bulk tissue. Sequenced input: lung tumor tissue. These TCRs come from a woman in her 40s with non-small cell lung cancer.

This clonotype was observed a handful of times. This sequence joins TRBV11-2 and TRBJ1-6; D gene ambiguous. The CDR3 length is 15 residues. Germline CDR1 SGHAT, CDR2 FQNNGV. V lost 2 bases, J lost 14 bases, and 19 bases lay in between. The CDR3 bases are TGTGCCAGCAGCTTATGTAGGGATTTCGTGGGCTCCCTCCACTTT. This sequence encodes CASSLCRDFVGSLHF. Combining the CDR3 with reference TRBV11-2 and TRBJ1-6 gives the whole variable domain EAGVAQSPRYKIIEKRQSVAFWCNPISGHATLYWYQQILGQGPKLLIQFQNNGVVDDSQLPKDRFSAERLKGVDSTLKIQPAKLEDSAVYLCASSLCRDFVGSLHFGNGTRLTVT.

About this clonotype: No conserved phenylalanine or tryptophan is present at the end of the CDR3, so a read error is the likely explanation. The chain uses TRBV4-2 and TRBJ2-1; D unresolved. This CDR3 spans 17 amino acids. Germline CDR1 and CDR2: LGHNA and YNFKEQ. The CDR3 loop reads CASRQGQARSSYSEQFI. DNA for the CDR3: TGTGCCAGCAGGCAAGGCCAAGCCCGGAGCTCCTACAGTGAGCAGTTCATC.

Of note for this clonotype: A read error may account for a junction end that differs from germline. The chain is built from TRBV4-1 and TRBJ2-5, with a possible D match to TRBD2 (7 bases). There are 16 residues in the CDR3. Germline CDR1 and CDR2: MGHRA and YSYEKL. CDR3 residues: CASSQALVGAGETQYF. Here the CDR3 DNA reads TGCGCCAGCAGCCAAGCCCTTGTGGGGGCGGGAGAGACCCAATACTTC.

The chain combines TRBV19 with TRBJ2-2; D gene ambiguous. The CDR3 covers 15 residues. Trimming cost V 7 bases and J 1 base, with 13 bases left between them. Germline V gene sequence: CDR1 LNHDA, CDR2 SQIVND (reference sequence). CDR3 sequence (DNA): TGTGCCAGTAAACCTTCACCAGTGAACACCGGGGAGCTGTTTTTT. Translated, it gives CASKPSPVNTGELFF.

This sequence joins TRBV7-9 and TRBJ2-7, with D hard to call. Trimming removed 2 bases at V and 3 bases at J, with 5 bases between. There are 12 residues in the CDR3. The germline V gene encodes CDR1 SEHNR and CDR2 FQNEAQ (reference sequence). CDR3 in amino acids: CASSLQSYEQYF. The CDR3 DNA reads TGTGCCAGCAGCTTACAGAGCTACGAGCAGTACTTC.

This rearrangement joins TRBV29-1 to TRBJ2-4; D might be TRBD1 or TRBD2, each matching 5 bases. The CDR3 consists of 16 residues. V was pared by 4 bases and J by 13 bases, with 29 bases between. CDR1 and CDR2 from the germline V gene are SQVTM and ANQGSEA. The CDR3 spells CSVVIMVVGVGDVQYF. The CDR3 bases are TGCAGCGTTGTAATAATGGTGGTAGGGGTCGGGGACGTACAGTACTTC.

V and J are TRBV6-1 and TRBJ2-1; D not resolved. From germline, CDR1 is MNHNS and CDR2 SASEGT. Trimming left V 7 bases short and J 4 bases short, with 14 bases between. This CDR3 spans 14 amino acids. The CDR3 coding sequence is TGTGCCAGCATGGGTGGTACCTCTTACAATGAGCAGTTCTTC. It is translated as CASMGGTSYNEQFF.

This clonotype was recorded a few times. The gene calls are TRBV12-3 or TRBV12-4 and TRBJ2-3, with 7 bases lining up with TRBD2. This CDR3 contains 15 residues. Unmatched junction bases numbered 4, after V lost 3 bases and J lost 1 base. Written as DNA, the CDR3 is TGTGCCAGCAGTTTTAAGGGAGGGGGCACAGATACGCAGTATTTT. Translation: CASSFKGGGTDTQYF.

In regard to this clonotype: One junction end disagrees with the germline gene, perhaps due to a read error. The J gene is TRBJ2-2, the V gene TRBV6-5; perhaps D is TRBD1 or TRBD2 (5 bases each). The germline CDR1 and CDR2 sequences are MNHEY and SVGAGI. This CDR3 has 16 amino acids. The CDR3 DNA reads TGTGCCAGGAGTTACTCTTGGGGCAGGGCCACCGGGGAACTGTTTTTT. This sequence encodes CARSYSWGRATGELFF.

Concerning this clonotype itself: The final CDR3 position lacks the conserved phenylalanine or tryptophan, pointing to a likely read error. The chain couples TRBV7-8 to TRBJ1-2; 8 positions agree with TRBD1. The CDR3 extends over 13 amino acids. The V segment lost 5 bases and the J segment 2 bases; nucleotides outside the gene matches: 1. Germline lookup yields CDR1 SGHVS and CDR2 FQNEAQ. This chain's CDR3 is CASSRDRNYGYTY. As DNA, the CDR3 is TGTGCCAGCAGCCGGGACAGGAACTATGGCTACACCTAC.

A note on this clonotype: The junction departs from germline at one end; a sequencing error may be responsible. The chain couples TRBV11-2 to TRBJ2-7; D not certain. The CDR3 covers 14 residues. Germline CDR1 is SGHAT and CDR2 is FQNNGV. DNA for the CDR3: TGTGCTAGCAACTTTAGTGGGTTCGTCCACGAACAGTACTTC. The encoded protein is CASNFSGFVHEQYF.

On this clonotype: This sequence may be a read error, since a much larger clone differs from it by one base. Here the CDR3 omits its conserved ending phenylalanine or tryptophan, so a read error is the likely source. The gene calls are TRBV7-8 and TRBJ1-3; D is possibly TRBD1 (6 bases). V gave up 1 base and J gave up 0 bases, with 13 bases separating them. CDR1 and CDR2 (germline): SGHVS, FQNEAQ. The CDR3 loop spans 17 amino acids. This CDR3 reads CASSLGPQGHSGNTIYY. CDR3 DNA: TGTGCCAGCAGCTTAGGTCCACAGGGACACTCTGGAAACACCATATATTAT.

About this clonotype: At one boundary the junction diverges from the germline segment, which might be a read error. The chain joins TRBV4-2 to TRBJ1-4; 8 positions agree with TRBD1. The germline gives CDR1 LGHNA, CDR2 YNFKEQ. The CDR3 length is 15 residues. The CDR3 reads CASSQGTGGNEKLFF. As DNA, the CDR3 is TGTGCTAGCAGCCAAGGCACAGGGGGTAATGAAAAACTGTTTTTT.

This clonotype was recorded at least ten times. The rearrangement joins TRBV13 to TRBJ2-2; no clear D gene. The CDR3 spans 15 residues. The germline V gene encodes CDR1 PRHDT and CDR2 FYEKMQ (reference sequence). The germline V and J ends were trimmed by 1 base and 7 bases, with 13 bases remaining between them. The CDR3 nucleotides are TGTGCCAGCAGCTTAGACCGACGGGTTGGCGGGGAGCTGTTTTTT. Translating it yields CASSLDRRVGGELFF.

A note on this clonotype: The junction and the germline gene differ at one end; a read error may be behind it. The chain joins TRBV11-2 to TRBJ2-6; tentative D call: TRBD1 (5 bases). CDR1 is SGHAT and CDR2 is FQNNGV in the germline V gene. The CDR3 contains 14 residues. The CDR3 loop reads CASSLTAGANVLTF. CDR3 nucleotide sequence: TGTGCCAGTAGCCTAACAGCTGGGGCCAACGTCCTGACCTTC.

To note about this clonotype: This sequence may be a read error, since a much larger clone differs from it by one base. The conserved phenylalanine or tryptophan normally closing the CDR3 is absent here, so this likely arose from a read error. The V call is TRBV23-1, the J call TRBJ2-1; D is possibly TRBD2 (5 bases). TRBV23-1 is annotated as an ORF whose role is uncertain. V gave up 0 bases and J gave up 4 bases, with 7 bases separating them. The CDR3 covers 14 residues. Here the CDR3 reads CASSQSRTYNEQFL. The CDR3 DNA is TGCGCCAGCAGTCAATCGAGGACTTACAATGAGCAGTTCTTG.

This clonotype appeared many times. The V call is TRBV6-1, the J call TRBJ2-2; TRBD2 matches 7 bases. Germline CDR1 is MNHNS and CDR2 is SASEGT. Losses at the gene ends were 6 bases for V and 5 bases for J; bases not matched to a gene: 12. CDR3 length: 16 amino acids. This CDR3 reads CASSPGAAGWTGELFF. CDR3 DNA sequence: TGTGCCAGCAGCCCCGGGGCAGCGGGGTGGACCGGGGAGCTGTTTTTT.

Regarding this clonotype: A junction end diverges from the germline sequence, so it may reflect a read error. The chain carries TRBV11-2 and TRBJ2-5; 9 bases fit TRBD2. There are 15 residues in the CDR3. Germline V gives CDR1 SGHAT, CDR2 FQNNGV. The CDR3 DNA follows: TGTGGCAGCAGCTGGTCCACTAGCGGGCGGGAGACCAAGTACTTC. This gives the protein CGSSWSTSGRETKYF.

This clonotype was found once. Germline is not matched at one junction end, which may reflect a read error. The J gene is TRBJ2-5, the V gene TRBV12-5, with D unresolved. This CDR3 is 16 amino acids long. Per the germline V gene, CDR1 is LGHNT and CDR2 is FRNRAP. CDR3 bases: TGTGCTAGTGATTTGGAGAATGTGGGGATGCGAGAGACCCAGAACTTC. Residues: CASDLENVGMRETQNF.

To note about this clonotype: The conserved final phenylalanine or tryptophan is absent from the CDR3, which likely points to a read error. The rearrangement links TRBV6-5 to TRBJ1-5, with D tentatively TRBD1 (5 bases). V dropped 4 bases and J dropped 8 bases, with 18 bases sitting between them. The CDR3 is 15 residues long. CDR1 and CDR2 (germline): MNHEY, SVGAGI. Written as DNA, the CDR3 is TGTGCCAGCAGTTCAACAAGAGGGGTCGATAAGCCCCAGCATCTT. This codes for CASSSTRGVDKPQHL.

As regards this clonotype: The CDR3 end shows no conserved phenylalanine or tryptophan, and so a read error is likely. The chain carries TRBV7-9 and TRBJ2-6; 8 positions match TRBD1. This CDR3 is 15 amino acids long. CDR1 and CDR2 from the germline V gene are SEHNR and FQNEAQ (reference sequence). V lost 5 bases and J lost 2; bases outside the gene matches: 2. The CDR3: CASSQDRAGANVLTL. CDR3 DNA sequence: TGTGCCAGCAGCCAGGACAGGGCTGGGGCCAACGTCCTGACTCTC.

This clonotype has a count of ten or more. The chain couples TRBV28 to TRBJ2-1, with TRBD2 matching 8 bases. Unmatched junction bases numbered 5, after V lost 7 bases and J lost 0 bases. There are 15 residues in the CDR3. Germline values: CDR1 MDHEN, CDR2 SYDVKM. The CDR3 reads CASIQAGVSYNEQFF. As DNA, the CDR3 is TGTGCCAGCATCCAAGCGGGAGTCTCCTACAATGAGCAGTTCTTC.

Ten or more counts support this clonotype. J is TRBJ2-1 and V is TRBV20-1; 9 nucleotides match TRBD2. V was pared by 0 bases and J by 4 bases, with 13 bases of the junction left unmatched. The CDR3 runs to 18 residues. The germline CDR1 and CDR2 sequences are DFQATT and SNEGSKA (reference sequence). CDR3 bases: TGCAGTGCTAGAGACCCTTTAATGACTAGCGGATATTACAATGAGCAGTTCTTC. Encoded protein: CSARDPLMTSGYYNEQFF.

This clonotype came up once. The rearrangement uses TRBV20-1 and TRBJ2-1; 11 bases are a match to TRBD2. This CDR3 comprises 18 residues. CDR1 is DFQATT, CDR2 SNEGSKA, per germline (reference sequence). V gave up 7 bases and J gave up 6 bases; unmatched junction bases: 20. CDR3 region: CSVLSGGVAGKSFNEQFF. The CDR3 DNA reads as TGCAGTGTGCTTAGCGGGGGGGTAGCAGGCAAAAGTTTCAATGAGCAGTTCTTC.

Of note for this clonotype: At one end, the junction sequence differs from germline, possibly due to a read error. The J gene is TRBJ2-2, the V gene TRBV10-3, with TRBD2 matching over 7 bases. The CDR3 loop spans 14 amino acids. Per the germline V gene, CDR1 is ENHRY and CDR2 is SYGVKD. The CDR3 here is CAIGGEVNTGELLF. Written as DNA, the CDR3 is TGTGCCATCGGGGGGGAAGTTAACACCGGGGAGCTGTTATTT.

CDR3 sequence reads: CSAPSGSTDTQYF. Written as DNA, the CDR3 is TGCAGTGCTCCGAGCGGAAGCACAGATACGCAGTATTTT. The V call is TRBV20-1, the J call TRBJ2-3, with D possibly TRBD2 on 5 matching bases. The CDR3 totals 13 residues. Germline assignment: CDR1 DFQATT and CDR2 SNEGSKA (reference sequence). The V and J ends lost 5 bases and 0 bases respectively, with 9 bases between them.

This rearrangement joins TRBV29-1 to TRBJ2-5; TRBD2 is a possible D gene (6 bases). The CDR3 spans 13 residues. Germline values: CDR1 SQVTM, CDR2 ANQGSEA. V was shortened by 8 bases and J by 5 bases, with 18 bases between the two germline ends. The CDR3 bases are TGCAGCAATGTCGGAGGGGTGAGGGAGACCCAGTACTTC. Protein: CSNVGGVRETQYF.

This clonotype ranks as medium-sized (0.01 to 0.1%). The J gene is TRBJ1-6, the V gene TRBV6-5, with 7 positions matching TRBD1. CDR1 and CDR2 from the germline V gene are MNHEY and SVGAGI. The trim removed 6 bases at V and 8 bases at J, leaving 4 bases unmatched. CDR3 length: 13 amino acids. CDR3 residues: CASRDRADSPLHF. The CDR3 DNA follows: TGTGCCAGCAGAGACAGGGCTGATTCACCCCTCCACTTT.

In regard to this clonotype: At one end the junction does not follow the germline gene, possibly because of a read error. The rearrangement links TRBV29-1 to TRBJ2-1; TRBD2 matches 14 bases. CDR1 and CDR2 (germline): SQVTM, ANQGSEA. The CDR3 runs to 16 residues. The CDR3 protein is CSVEAMTSGRGREQFF. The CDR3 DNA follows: TGCAGTGTTGAAGCAATGACTAGCGGGAGGGGGCGTGAGCAGTTCTTT.

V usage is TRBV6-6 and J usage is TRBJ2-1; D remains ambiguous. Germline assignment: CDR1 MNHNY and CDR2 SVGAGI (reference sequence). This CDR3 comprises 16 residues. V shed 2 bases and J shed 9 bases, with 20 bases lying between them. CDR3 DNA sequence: TGTGCCAGCAGTTACGGGATTGACCTGTGTCACAGTGAGCAGTTCTTC. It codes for CASSYGIDLCHSEQFF.